A single sample gave rise to the 12 T cell receptor beta chains below, sequenced in a study of beta chain features in type 1 diabetes. Expressed TCRB transcripts were sequenced because the isolated RNA had all been reverse transcribed beforehand. Generated by immunoSEQ multiplex PCR, the TCRdb table keeps only in-frame clones and is missing some. The sample includes some 900,000 clones, 15% to 20% of them seen just once. Sequenced input: naive CD4+ T cells from blood. Every receptor here comes from a woman between 18 and 29 years old in good health.

This clone was seen a few times. This rearrangement joins TRBV28 to TRBJ2-3; D call uncertain. Between the trimmed V and J ends, which lost 6 bases and 6 bases, there was a span of 7 bases. CDR1 MDHEN and CDR2 SYDVKM come from the germline V gene. The CDR3 totals 11 residues. CDR3 sequence (DNA): TGTGCCAGCAGCGACTTTGATACGCAGTATTTT. It specifies CASSDFDTQYF.

V and J are TRBV11-2 and TRBJ2-1; D is perhaps TRBD2 (6 bases). Trimming removed 3 bases from V and 4 bases from J, with 10 bases in between. The germline gives CDR1 SGHAT, CDR2 FQNNGV. This CDR3 is 14 amino acids long. The CDR3 sequence is CASSLGLLYNEQFF. In DNA form, the CDR3 reads TGTGCCAGCAGCTTGGGACTTTTATACAATGAGCAGTTCTTC.

The chain is built from TRBV5-1 and TRBJ2-3, with 11 bases aligning to TRBD2. Germline V gene sequence: CDR1 SGHRS, CDR2 YFSETQ. The CDR3 is 15 residues long. V was clipped by 7 bases and J by 5 bases; unmatched bases: 9. Here the CDR3 DNA reads TGCGCCAGCGGATCCGGGACTAGCGGCGGAGATACGCAGTATTTT. Translating gives CASGSGTSGGDTQYF.

This chain connects TRBV25-1 to TRBJ2-2, with D possibly being TRBD2 (5 bases). V was cut by 4 bases and J by 4 bases, with 10 bases left in between. CDR1 MGHDK and CDR2 SYGVNS come from the germline V gene. This CDR3 spans 14 amino acids. DNA for the CDR3: TGTGCCAGCAGTGTGGTTGCGGGCACCGGGGAGCTGTTTTTT. Residues: CASSVVAGTGELFF.

The chain joins TRBV28 to TRBJ1-1, with a tentative D call TRBD1 (6 bases). CDR3 length: 14 residues. Germline V gives CDR1 MDHEN, CDR2 SYDVKM. The DNA of the CDR3 is TGTGCGACCCAGAGGGGGGGGATGAACACTGAAGCTTTCTTT. It encodes CATQRGGMNTEAFF.

The chain carries TRBV18 and TRBJ1-3; 7 bases line up with TRBD1. V shed 1 base, J shed 2 bases, and the junction held 5 bases outside the gene matches. The CDR3 loop spans 16 amino acids. CDR1 is KGHSH and CDR2 is LQKENI in the germline V gene. The CDR3 DNA reads as TGTGCCAGCTCACCACGTCTACAGGGGCCTGGAAACACCATATATTTT. Its protein product is CASSPRLQGPGNTIYF.

The genes are TRBV5-6 and TRBJ1-2, with D unresolved. CDR3 length: 12 residues. V lost 2 bases to trimming and J lost 5 bases, with 7 bases between them. Germline CDR1 SGHDT, CDR2 YYEEEE. CDR3 sequence: CASSLSGYGYTF. DNA for the CDR3: TGTGCCAGCAGCTTATCCGGGTATGGCTACACCTTC. The complete variable domain, with remaining parts taken from reference TRBV5-6 and TRBJ1-2, reads DAGVTQSPTHLIKTRGQQVTLRCSPKSGHDTVSWYQQALGQGPQFIFQYYEEEERQRGNFPDRFSGHQFPNYSSELNVNALLLGDSALYLCASSLSGYGYTFGSGTRLTVV.

The chain has TRBV19 and TRBJ1-5, with 7 bases matching TRBD1. V shed 6 bases and J 1 base; nucleotides not matched to a gene: 3. The CDR3 is 14 amino acids. Germline loops: CDR1 LNHDA, CDR2 SQIVND (reference sequence). The CDR3 nucleotides are TGTGCCAGTAGCCCGACAGGGAGCAATCAGCCCCAGCATTTT. The encoded protein is CASSPTGSNQPQHF.

The J gene is TRBJ2-4, the V gene TRBV21-1; TRBD2, the D gene given by the table, was not confirmed from the DNA. TRBV21-1 is shown as a pseudogene. The CDR3 runs 19 residues. The CDR3: CASSKALVLAGAHKNIQYF. As DNA, the CDR3 is TGTGCCAGCAGCAAAGCGCTGGTACTAGCGGGAGCACACAAAAACATTCAGTACTTC.

V gene TRBV6-6 combines with J gene TRBJ2-5; TRBD2 matches at 8 bases. The length of the CDR3 is 14 residues. V lost 6 bases and J lost 1; bases outside the gene matches: 4. From germline, CDR1 is MNHNY and CDR2 SVGAGI (reference sequence). The chain's CDR3 is CASRGTSVQETQYF. The CDR3 DNA is TGTGCCAGCAGGGGGACTAGTGTCCAAGAGACCCAGTACTTC.

This clone was counted between two and nine times. Different DNA sequences within this sample yield the same CDR3. The chain has TRBV5-1 and TRBJ1-3; D is unresolved. CDR1 is SGHRS and CDR2 is YFSETQ in the germline V gene. This CDR3 spans 14 amino acids. V shed 4 bases and J shed 3 bases, with 11 bases lying between them. CDR3 amino acids: CASSLVGYGNTIYF. DNA of the CDR3: TGCGCCAGCAGCCTTGTGGGGTATGGAAACACCATATATTTT.

This chain connects TRBV21-1 to TRBJ2-7; TRBD1 reflects the table's D call only, with no check against the DNA. TRBV21-1 is designated a pseudogene. The CDR3 is 15 residues long. CDR3 region: CASSKGTGYFYEQYF. As DNA, the CDR3 is TGTGCCAGCAGCAAAGGGACAGGGTATTTCTACGAGCAGTACTTC.